Following are 27 T cell receptor beta chains from one sample sequenced in a study of blood T cell repertoires in COVID-19. Measured with immunoSEQ multiplex PCR; TCRdb has only the in-frame clones, and not every one. The sample contains 250,000 to 300,000 clones, 88% of which appear only once. Sequencing input: PBMCs or T cells enriched from blood (not recorded which). Every receptor here comes from a woman in her 30s who had recovered from COVID-19.

J is TRBJ1-2 and V is TRBV12-3 or TRBV12-4; D perhaps matches TRBD1 (6 bases). CDR3 length equals 13 residues. Deletions cut 7 bases from V and 3 bases from J, with 12 bases between. The CDR3 is CASNYRVHYGYTF. The CDR3 DNA reads TGTGCCAGCAACTACAGGGTTCACTATGGCTACACCTTC.

The rearrangement uses TRBV6-1 and TRBJ2-7; D might be TRBD2 (6 bases). CDR3 length: 15 amino acids. Trimming removed 1 base from V and 2 bases from J, with 12 bases in between. Germline values: CDR1 MNHNS, CDR2 SASEGT. The CDR3 bases are TGTGCCAGCAGTGAAGAGGCTAGCGAGACCTACGAGCAGTACTTC. This encodes CASSEEASETYEQYF.

The chain couples TRBV13 to TRBJ2-7; D is perhaps TRBD2 (6 bases). Germline CDR1 is PRHDT and CDR2 is FYEKMQ (reference sequence). The CDR3 loop spans 13 amino acids. V lost 3 bases and J 6 bases, leaving 12 bases between the germline ends. DNA for the CDR3: TGTGCCAGCAGCTTGGGAGGCTGGCGCGAGCAGTACTTC. Translated, it gives CASSLGGWREQYF.

V gene TRBV27 combines with J gene TRBJ2-2; TRBD1 aligns across 9 bases. V was clipped by 5 bases and J by 5 bases; unmatched bases: 6. Germline loops: CDR1 MNHEY, CDR2 SMNVEV (reference sequence). CDR3 length: 15 residues. This CDR3 reads CASSPGQGITGELFF. The CDR3 DNA reads TGTGCCAGCAGTCCAGGACAGGGGATAACCGGGGAGCTGTTTTTT.

This chain links TRBV4-1 with TRBJ2-1, with D tentatively TRBD2 (5 bases). Germline assignment: CDR1 MGHRA and CDR2 YSYEKL. The CDR3 totals 14 residues. V lost 4 bases and J lost 3, with 10 bases in between. The CDR3 loop is CASSLGGSYNEQFF. DNA of the CDR3: TGCGCCAGCAGCCTCGGAGGTAGCTACAATGAGCAGTTCTTC.

As DNA, the CDR3 is TGTGCCAGCAGCTTAGGACAGGTCACTGAAGCTTTCTTT. Its protein product is CASSLGQVTEAFF. The rearrangement joins TRBV11-2 to TRBJ1-1, with D perhaps TRBD1 (6 bases). V lost 1 base, J lost 4 bases, and 7 bases lay in between. The CDR3 sequence is 13 residues long. CDR1 is SGHAT and CDR2 is FQNNGV in the germline V gene.

The sample holds one count of this clone. The gene calls are TRBV6-2 or TRBV6-3 and TRBJ2-5, with D possibly being TRBD1 (6 bases). The germline V and J ends were trimmed by 0 bases and 7 bases, with 9 bases remaining between them. Germline lookup yields CDR1 MNHEY and CDR2 SVGEGT. The CDR3 totals 13 residues. This CDR3 is CASSYSRGGTQYF. CDR3 DNA sequence: TGTGCCAGCAGTTACTCGAGAGGGGGGACCCAGTACTTC.

CDR3 loop: CASSSRSYEQYF. CDR3 sequence (DNA): TGTGCCAGCAGTTCCCGGTCCTACGAGCAGTACTTC. The V and J genes are TRBV28 and TRBJ2-7, with D unclear. CDR3 length: 12 residues. Germline values: CDR1 MDHEN, CDR2 SYDVKM. Trimming took 4 bases from V and 1 from J, leaving 5 bases between them.

This clone was found a few times. The J gene is TRBJ1-2, the V gene TRBV11-2, with 8 nucleotides matching TRBD1. This CDR3 comprises 14 residues. The germline CDR1 and CDR2 sequences are SGHAT and FQNNGV. J was trimmed by 8 bases and V by 1 base; bases with no gene match: 6. The CDR3 loop reads CASSLGGDRRGYTF. The CDR3 DNA reads TGTGCCAGCAGCTTAGGCGGGGACAGGAGGGGCTACACCTTC. Looking up the rest from reference TRBV11-2 and TRBJ1-2 gives the full variable domain: EAGVAQSPRYKIIEKRQSVAFWCNPISGHATLYWYQQILGQGPKLLIQFQNNGVVDDSQLPKDRFSAERLKGVDSTLKIQPAKLEDSAVYLCASSLGGDRRGYTFGSGTRLTVV.

The chain carries TRBV30 and TRBJ1-1; D gene unclear. Germline values: CDR1 GTSNPN, CDR2 SVGIG (reference sequence). Trimming stripped 5 bases from V and 0 bases from J, with 7 bases between. The CDR3 runs 12 residues. DNA for the CDR3: TGTGCCTGGGGACGGGTGAACACTGAAGCTTTCTTT. Amino acids: CAWGRVNTEAFF.

The genes are TRBV24-1 and TRBJ1-2; TRBD1 agrees at 7 bases. V shed 6 bases, J shed 6 bases, and the junction held 9 bases outside the gene matches. CDR1 is KGHDR and CDR2 is SFDVKD in the germline V gene. The CDR3 length is 14 residues. CDR3 residues: CATSRQGGNDGYTF. CDR3 nucleotide sequence: TGTGCCACCAGTAGACAGGGAGGAAACGATGGCTACACCTTC.

The chain is built from TRBV28 and TRBJ1-2, with 7 nucleotides matching TRBD1. The junction had 5 bases not matched to a gene; V was cut back by 3 bases and J by 4 bases. Germline V lookup: CDR1 MDHEN, CDR2 SYDVKM. The CDR3 extends over 14 amino acids. In DNA, the CDR3 is TGTGCCAGCAGTTTCCGAACAGGGGCCTATGGCTACACCTTC. This codes for CASSFRTGAYGYTF.

The V and J genes are TRBV7-7 and TRBJ2-5; the match to TRBD1 covers 8 bases. V was clipped by 5 bases and J by 4 bases; unmatched bases: 27. This CDR3 has 21 residues. Germline values: CDR1 SSHAT, CDR2 FNYEAQ (reference sequence). The CDR3 DNA reads TGTGCCAGCAGCGATAGTACCCACGCCCTGACAGGGGTCGGCCTTCGAGAGACCCAGTACTTC. Translation gives CASSDSTHALTGVGLRETQYF.

The chain is built from TRBV3-1 (or the pseudogene TRBV3-2) and TRBJ2-2; D ambiguous. Germline V gives CDR1 LGHDT, CDR2 YNNKEL (reference sequence). CDR3 length: 11 residues. V lost 11 bases to trimming and J lost 7 bases, with 11 bases between them. CDR3 sequence (DNA): TGTGCCCGAACAGCTTACGGGGAGCTGTTTTTT. Translating gives CARTAYGELFF.

This clone has just a few counts. J is TRBJ1-6 and V is TRBV30; D is possibly TRBD1 (6 bases). V shed 2 bases and J shed 7 bases, with 12 bases lying between them. This CDR3 has 14 amino acids. Germline V lookup: CDR1 GTSNPN, CDR2 SVGIG (reference sequence). The CDR3 DNA is TGTGCCTGGAGTCAGGGGATGCGAAATTCACCCCTCCACTTT. Protein product: CAWSQGMRNSPLHF.

The J gene is TRBJ2-1, the V gene TRBV15; 13 nucleotides match TRBD2. V lost 5 bases and J lost 0; bases outside the gene matches: 13. The germline gives CDR1 LNHNV, CDR2 YYDKDF (reference sequence). The CDR3 consists of 20 residues. This CDR3 is CATSGTPGLAGSSSYNEQFF. The CDR3 nucleotides read TGTGCCACCAGCGGAACTCCGGGACTAGCGGGATCGAGCTCCTACAATGAGCAGTTCTTC.

This sequence joins TRBV28 and TRBJ1-6; TRBD1 matches at 9 bases. This CDR3 region has 14 residues. The germline gives CDR1 MDHEN, CDR2 SYDVKM. With V trimmed by 7 bases and J by 9 bases, 7 bases remained unmatched. The CDR3: CASMGQGRRSPLHF. CDR3 DNA sequence: TGTGCCAGCATGGGACAGGGCAGGCGTTCACCCCTCCACTTT.

The chain carries TRBV28 and TRBJ1-4, with D perhaps TRBD1 (5 bases). The germline V and J ends were trimmed by 11 bases and 7 bases, with 23 bases remaining between them. CDR3 size: 15 residues. Germline-derived CDR1 and CDR2 are MDHEN and SYDVKM. Written as DNA, the CDR3 is TGTGCCGCCTCAATCGGGGGTAGTTCAGTTGAAAAACTGTTTTTT. It translates to CAASIGGSSVEKLFF.

The chain uses TRBV10-1 and TRBJ1-1, with 8 positions matching TRBD1. Germline V gene lookup returns CDR1 WNHNN and CDR2 SYGVQD (reference sequence). V lost 4 bases, J lost 4 bases, and 2 bases stayed unmatched. The CDR3 consists of 13 residues. For the CDR3, the DNA is TGCGCCAGCAGTGGACAGGGGATCACTGAAGCTTTCTTT. Its translation is CASSGQGITEAFF.

The chain combines TRBV5-1 with TRBJ2-7; 7 bases match TRBD2. Germline V gives CDR1 SGHRS, CDR2 YFSETQ. The CDR3 has 15 residues. Losses at the gene ends were 0 bases for V and 5 bases for J; bases not matched to a gene: 8. In DNA, the CDR3 is TGCGCCAGCAGCTTGGAAGGCCGTCGGGGGGACGAGCAGTACTTC. Translation: CASSLEGRRGDEQYF.

The chain carries TRBV19 and TRBJ1-5, with TRBD1 matching over 7 bases. The CDR3 spans 16 residues. The junction had 7 bases not matched to a gene; V was cut back by 5 bases and J by 0 bases. In germline, CDR1 is LNHDA, CDR2 SQIVND (reference sequence). DNA of the CDR3: TGTGCCAGTAGTCGGGACAGATCTAATAGCAATCAGCCCCAGCATTTT. It encodes CASSRDRSNSNQPQHF.

The genes are TRBV28 and TRBJ2-3, with 7 bases aligning to TRBD2. The CDR3 is 15 amino acids. V trimming: 5 bases; J trimming: 2 bases; junction bases outside the gene matches: 7. The germline CDR1 and CDR2 sequences are MDHEN and SYDVKM. The CDR3 spells CASSNLAANTDTQYF. CDR3 DNA: TGTGCCAGCAGTAACCTAGCGGCTAACACAGATACGCAGTATTTT.

This clone turned up a few times. The V gene is TRBV21-1, the J gene TRBJ1-6; TRBD1 is the table's D call, not checked against the DNA. TRBV21-1 is termed a pseudogene. CDR3 length equals 16 residues. As DNA, the CDR3 is TGTGCCAGCAGCAAAACGAGTGCACAGAATAATTCACCCCTCCACTTT. This encodes CASSKTSAQNNSPLHF.

The rearrangement uses TRBV2 and TRBJ1-1, with D possibly being TRBD1 (5 bases). V was cut by 9 bases and J by 7 bases, with 12 bases left in between. The length of the CDR3 is 11 residues. The V gene's germline CDR1 is SNHLY and CDR2 FYNNEI. In DNA, the CDR3 is TGTGCCAGTCCCTGGAGGGGTGAAGCTTTCTTT. Translation gives CASPWRGEAFF.

This clone was picked up one time. The genes are TRBV16 and TRBJ1-5; 9 nucleotides agree with TRBD1. The CDR3 contains 13 residues. J lost 2 bases, V lost 8 bases, and 1 base had no gene match. The germline gives CDR1 KGHSY, CDR2 FQNENV. This chain's CDR3 is CASRDRGNQPQHF. In DNA form, the CDR3 reads TGTGCCAGCCGGGACAGGGGCAATCAGCCCCAGCATTTT.

The chain uses TRBV2 and TRBJ1-1, with 7 bases matching TRBD1. The CDR3 is 15 amino acids. J was trimmed by 7 bases and V by 6 bases; bases with no gene match: 14. From germline, CDR1 is SNHLY and CDR2 FYNNEI. CDR3 sequence (DNA): TGTGCCAGCAGCCAGGGGGTCAGGGGCATTGATGAAGCTTTCTTT. This encodes CASSQGVRGIDEAFF. Based on the CDR3 plus reference TRBV2 and TRBJ1-1, the full variable domain is EPEVTQTPSHQVTQMGQEVILRCVPISNHLYFYWYRQILGQKVEFLVSFYNNEISEKSEIFDDQFSVERPDGSNFTLKIRSTKLEDSAMYFCASSQGVRGIDEAFFGQGTRLTVV.

This sequence joins TRBV20-1 and TRBJ1-6, with 7 bases identical to TRBD1. The germline gives CDR1 DFQATT, CDR2 SNEGSKA (reference sequence). This CDR3 spans 17 amino acids. J gave up 10 bases and V 3 bases, and 18 bases lay outside the gene matches. The CDR3 here is CSASRGSLRQGRSPLHF. CDR3 bases: TGCAGTGCTAGTAGGGGGTCTCTTCGACAGGGACGATCACCCCTCCACTTT.